The source of this T cell receptor beta chain is a study of cytomegalovirus exposure and HLA in healthy donors. The CDR3 covers 17 residues. V dropped 3 bases and J dropped 0; count of bases not matched to a gene: 11. The V gene's germline CDR1 is LNHDA and CDR2 SQIVND (reference sequence). Concerning this clone itself: Its specificity is unknown.

Study-wide findings and caveats: The study recorded over 150 TCR beta chains that were cytomegalovirus-associated. Accurate prediction of HLA-A and HLA-B alleles (for most subjects) was reportedly achieved from TCR beta sequences.

PCR amplification relied on 60 Vbeta primers (plus 13 Jbeta primers). Original handling: Among the unique TCR beta chains that a later analysis counted, about 79 million in all, roughly 11 million were shared. The method was immunoSEQ multiplex PCR; TCRdb's version includes in-frame clones alone and lacks a portion of them. V and J calls and clone size are those listed in that table; D and trimming were worked out from the DNA. The sample includes about 150,000 clones, roughly 85% seen only once; the top ten take roughly 2.4%. The TCR comes from a woman younger than 35 in good health and CMV-seronegative. V usage is TRBV19 and J usage is TRBJ2-7; 7 positions match TRBD1. Sequencing used PBMCs. As DNA, the CDR3 is TGTGCCAGTAGTATGGGTTGGACAGGCCCAAACTCCTACGAGCAGTACTTC. Protein product: CASSMGWTGPNSYEQYF.